A single count supports the clone carrying this T cell receptor beta chain. Germline V gene data show CDR1 as LGHNA and CDR2 as YNFKEQ. The CDR3 contains 13 residues. V gave up 1 base and J gave up 8 bases; unmatched junction bases: 4. This sample was taken from a study of blood T cell repertoires in COVID-19. The overall study: In each case, the material was cDNA or gDNA derived from T cells, B-cell-depleted T cells, or PBMCs.

Cohort 3 donors were reported recovered after two negative PCRs, clearance, or symptom resolution. Original processing methods: Reference gene primer amplification yielded estimated nucleated cell counts. Assay: immunoSEQ multiplex PCR; the TCRdb copy retains only in-frame clones and omits some. D and trimming were read from the DNA, whereas the V and J calls and clone size are those reported in that table. The profile shows about half a million clones, around 85% of them singletons. The chain recombines TRBV4-2 with TRBJ1-1, with 7 bases lining up with TRBD1. The sequenced material came from PBMCs or T cells enriched from blood (not recorded which). The clonotype was recovered from a woman aged 55-69 years who had recovered from COVID-19. CDR3 region: CASSQGQGTEAFF. The DNA for the CDR3 is TGTGCCAGCAGCCAAGGACAGGGTACGGAAGCTTTCTTT.